Listed here are 24 T cell receptor beta chains from one sample, sequenced in a study of blood T cells in healthy people across ages. Using a J-beta primer mix together with a sample-barcoded 5' primer, a second PCR was run for roughly 6 to 11 cycles. TCRdb used MiXCR to reprocess the 5' RACE reads, holding one entry per CDR3 protein. Of 600,000 or so distinct CDR3 sequences in the sample, approximately 30% were seen once. The specimen was blood. These receptors were obtained from a woman at least 80 years old in good health.

CDR3: CAWGRGGSSYNEQFF. The CDR3 DNA is TGTGCCTGGGGGCGTGGCGGTAGCTCCTACAATGAGCAGTTCTTC. The chain uses TRBV30 and TRBJ2-1; D remains ambiguous. There are 15 residues in the CDR3. Germline V lookup: CDR1 GTSNPN, CDR2 SVGIG (reference sequence). The ends were cut back, 5 bases at V and 0 bases at J, with 14 bases in the middle.

The V and J genes are TRBV3-1 and TRBJ1-2; a possible D gene is TRBD1 (5 bases). The ends were cut back, 4 bases at V and 0 bases at J, with 12 bases in the middle. The CDR3 has 15 amino acids. CDR1 LGHDT and CDR2 YNNKEL come from the germline V gene (reference sequence). CDR3 residues: CASSPPRATNYGYTF. The CDR3 DNA is TGTGCCAGCAGCCCCCCCAGGGCGACTAACTATGGCTACACCTTC.

This clonotype has more than one count but fewer than ten. Just one base apart from a much larger clone, this may be a read error. The chain carries TRBV4-2 and TRBJ1-4; perhaps TRBD1 as D (5 bases). Looked up from germline, CDR1 is LGHNA and CDR2 is YNFKEQ. The CDR3 totals 14 residues. V lost 4 bases and J lost 6, with 12 bases in between. The CDR3 protein is CASSPRTTDEKLFF. For the CDR3, the DNA is TGTGCCAGCAGCCCGAGGACAACAGATGAAAAACTGTTTTTT.

This clonotype was observed at least ten times. This clone may be a read error of a much larger clone one base away. The chain links TRBV29-1 to TRBJ2-5, with D perhaps matching TRBD2 (5 bases). Germline V CDR1 and CDR2: SQVTM, ANQGSEA. This CDR3 has 15 amino acids. V lost 7 bases and J 11 bases, leaving 29 bases between the germline ends. In DNA, the CDR3 is TGCAGCGCCGATCCCTCAAGACGGGCGCCGGGAAGGCAGTACTTC. Translation: CSADPSRRAPGRQYF.

This clonotype was detected only a few times. This chain connects TRBV14 to TRBJ2-7, with TRBD1 as a possible D gene (6 bases). V lost 5 bases, J lost 4 bases, and 12 bases lay in between. Germline lookup yields CDR1 SGHDN and CDR2 FVKESK. The CDR3 sequence is 13 residues long. Written as DNA, the CDR3 is TGTGCCAGCAGCACCAACAGGGAATACGAGCAGTACTTC. Its translation is CASSTNREYEQYF.

The chain carries TRBV12-3 or TRBV12-4 and TRBJ2-7; no clear D. The CDR3 consists of 11 residues. Between the trimmed V and J ends, which lost 3 bases and 7 bases, there was a span of 7 bases. The CDR3 DNA follows: TGTGCCAGCAGTTTTGGTATTGAGCAGTACTTC. It encodes CASSFGIEQYF.

This clonotype has more than one count but fewer than ten. J is TRBJ1-1 and V is TRBV29-1; D remains unclear. Trimming pared 6 bases from V and 0 bases from J, leaving 17 bases between. This CDR3 has 15 residues. CDR1 SQVTM and CDR2 ANQGSEA come from the germline V gene. CDR3 DNA: TGCAGCGTCGTCGAGGACGCGGTAATGAACACTGAAGCTTTCTTT. This gives the protein CSVVEDAVMNTEAFF. Full variable domain (rest looked up from reference TRBV29-1 and TRBJ1-1): SAVISQKPSRDICQRGTSLTIQCQVDSQVTMMFWYRQQPGQSLTLIATANQGSEATYESGFVIDKFPISRPNLTFSTLTVSNMSPEDSSIYLCSVVEDAVMNTEAFFGQGTRLTVV.

This rearrangement joins TRBV5-6 to TRBJ1-2; D gene uncertain. The CDR3 totals 14 residues. The V and J ends lost 4 bases and 2 bases respectively, with 12 bases between them. From germline, CDR1 is SGHDT and CDR2 YYEEEE. The CDR3 here is CASSARTGNYGYTF. CDR3 sequence (DNA): TGTGCCAGCAGCGCCCGGACGGGGAACTATGGCTACACCTTC.

V gene TRBV5-6 combines with J gene TRBJ2-3; no clear D gene. The germline gives CDR1 SGHDT, CDR2 YYEEEE. Trimming removed 0 bases from V and 0 bases from J, with 8 bases in between. The CDR3 is 15 residues long. DNA of the CDR3: TGTGCCAGCAGCTTGGATGACCGAAGCACAGATACGCAGTATTTT. This codes for CASSLDDRSTDTQYF.

The chain carries TRBV2 and TRBJ2-1, with D possibly TRBD2 on 5 matching bases. The germline V and J ends were trimmed by 1 base and 5 bases, with 15 bases remaining between them. Germline values: CDR1 SNHLY, CDR2 FYNNEI. The CDR3 has 16 residues. The DNA for the CDR3 is TGTGCCAGCAGTGAAGGTCGGACTCCCCAAAACAATGAGCAGTTCTTC. Translating it yields CASSEGRTPQNNEQFF.

This clonotype was seen repeatedly, ten times or more. The rearrangement uses TRBV29-1 and TRBJ2-3; unclear D gene. The CDR3 extends over 14 amino acids. Germline V lookup: CDR1 SQVTM, CDR2 ANQGSEA. Trimming shortened V by 6 bases and J by 0 bases, and 13 bases separated the two germline ends. The CDR3 sequence is CSVAVVSSTDTQYF. As DNA, the CDR3 is TGCAGCGTGGCAGTCGTTTCTAGCACAGATACGCAGTATTTT.

This clonotype appeared a single time. The chain combines TRBV30 with TRBJ2-5, with D tentatively TRBD1 or TRBD2 (5 bases each). The last part of the DNA fits TRBJ2-1 better; the J call may be wrong. The CDR3 contains 14 residues. Germline CDR1 reads GTSNPN; CDR2 reads SVGIG (reference sequence). CDR3 nucleotides: TGTGCCTGGAGCCGCGAGGGGTCCCAAGAGACCCAGTTCTTC. Encoded protein: CAWSREGSQETQFF.

This clonotype has more than one count but fewer than ten. The rearrangement links TRBV20-1 to TRBJ1-6; 10 bases match TRBD1. This CDR3 spans 14 amino acids. V lost 3 bases and J lost 8; bases outside the gene matches: 4. Germline CDR1 is DFQATT and CDR2 is SNEGSKA (reference sequence). CDR3 DNA sequence: TGCAGTGCTAGGAGACAGGGGGCGGATTCACCCCTCCACTTT. Translated, it gives CSARRQGADSPLHF.

Concerning this clonotype itself: At one end the junction does not follow the germline gene, possibly because of a read error. The chain couples TRBV7-7 to TRBJ2-3; 15 nucleotides line up with TRBD2. This CDR3 is built from 18 residues. From germline, CDR1 is SSHAT and CDR2 FNYEAQ (reference sequence). The CDR3 is CASSKGLAGGASTDTQYF. The CDR3 nucleotides are TGTGCTAGCAGCAAGGGACTAGCGGGGGGCGCTAGCACAGATACGCAGTATTTT.

This clonotype was seen many times. The genes are TRBV15 and TRBJ1-5; possibly TRBD1 for D (6 bases). CDR1 and CDR2 (germline): LNHNV, YYDKDF (reference sequence). V was pared by 5 bases and J by 5 bases, with 19 bases between. This CDR3 contains 16 residues. The CDR3: CATSDMRRGGYQPQHF. The CDR3 bases are TGTGCCACCAGCGATATGAGGAGGGGGGGTTATCAGCCCCAGCATTTT.

The chain uses TRBV10-3 and TRBJ2-5; D is ambiguous. TRBJ2-7 matches the DNA end more closely, so the J call is doubtful. Germline V gene data show CDR1 as ENHRY and CDR2 as SYGVKD. The length of the CDR3 is 11 residues. The CDR3 DNA follows: TGTGCCATCAGTGTTGGAGACGAGCAGTACTTC. This gives the protein CAISVGDEQYF.

This clonotype was observed many times. This chain's CDR3 is CASSLTDRLTQYF. The DNA of the CDR3 is TGTGCCAGCAGCCTCACCGACCGGTTAACGCAGTATTTT. This chain joins TRBV14 and TRBJ2-3; D is uncertain. The CDR3 has 13 residues. Trimming took off 4 bases at V and 9 bases at J, with 14 bases between the two ends. The germline gives CDR1 SGHDN, CDR2 FVKESK.

V gene TRBV19 combines with J gene TRBJ1-5, with unresolved D. CDR1 and CDR2 (germline): LNHDA, SQIVND (reference sequence). Deletions cut 11 bases from V and 1 base from J, with 18 bases between. This CDR3 comprises 15 residues. CDR3 in DNA: TGTGCCTGTTTGACCACCATGGAAAGCAATCAGCCCCAGCATTTT. Its protein is CACLTTMESNQPQHF.

This clonotype has ten or more counts. The chain combines TRBV15 with TRBJ2-3; 11 bases align to TRBD2. The V and J ends lost 0 bases and 1 base, in that order; junction bases with no gene match: 9. Germline V gene lookup returns CDR1 LNHNV and CDR2 YYDKDF (reference sequence). CDR3 size: 19 residues. This CDR3 reads CATSRDNPSGGPRTDTQYF. The CDR3 DNA reads as TGTGCCACCAGCAGAGATAACCCTAGCGGGGGGCCTCGCACAGATACGCAGTATTTT.

V usage is TRBV20-1 and J usage is TRBJ1-2, with D perhaps matching TRBD1 (5 bases). The germline gives CDR1 DFQATT, CDR2 SNEGSKA (reference sequence). V was pared by 3 bases and J by 8 bases, with 16 bases between. The CDR3 is 13 residues long. The CDR3 region is CSARWQPWGGYTF. CDR3 nucleotide sequence: TGCAGTGCTAGGTGGCAGCCCTGGGGGGGCTACACCTTC.

At least ten counts were recorded for this clonotype. The V and J genes are TRBV9 and TRBJ2-5; 10 bases line up with TRBD2. Germline loops: CDR1 SGDLS, CDR2 YYNGEE. The trim removed 0 bases at V and 2 bases at J, leaving 4 bases unmatched. The CDR3 contains 16 residues. The chain's CDR3 is CASSVEAGGRQETQYF. The CDR3 nucleotides read TGTGCCAGCAGCGTAGAAGCGGGGGGGCGTCAAGAGACCCAGTACTTC.

V is TRBV29-1 and J is TRBJ2-4; D tentatively reads TRBD1 or TRBD2 (5 bases each). CDR1 and CDR2 (germline): SQVTM, ANQGSEA. V lost 6 bases and J lost 13, with 19 bases in between. CDR3 length equals 12 residues. The CDR3 reads CSVPIGAWEQYF. The DNA for the CDR3 is TGCAGCGTGCCAATTGGGGCGTGGGAGCAGTACTTC.

Notes on this clonotype: A much larger clone differs from this one at a single base, so this may be a read error. The CDR3 bases are TGTGCCAGCGGTTACTCTAGGACAGTAAACACTGAAGCTTTCTTT. Amino acids: CASGYSRTVNTEAFF. The chain combines TRBV6-6 with TRBJ1-1; perhaps TRBD1 as D (6 bases). Germline CDR1 reads MNHNY; CDR2 reads SVGAGI (reference sequence). CDR3 length: 15 amino acids.

This clonotype was observed at least ten times. The chain combines TRBV2 with TRBJ2-5; either TRBD1 or TRBD2 may supply D (6 bases each). The CDR3 sequence is 13 residues long. Germline V CDR1 and CDR2: SNHLY, FYNNEI. Trimming pared 7 bases from V and 7 bases from J, leaving 16 bases between. CDR3 sequence: CASTTGAAWTQYF. The CDR3 coding sequence is TGTGCCAGCACAACGGGGGCGGCGTGGACCCAGTACTTC.